The T cell receptor beta chain under discussion was sequenced for a study of molecular identifiers for immune sequencing clone quantification. Study-wide results and caveats: For effector cells, clones above 20 RNA copies held over 98% of molecules; for naive cells, under 1%.

This clonotype was recorded at least ten times. The antigen remains undetermined. The length of the CDR3 is 14 residues. Germline CDR1 and CDR2: MNHNY and SVGAGI (reference sequence). Trimming cost V 2 bases and J 1 base, with 8 bases left between them. Previously published methods and listed TCR primers were used for the bulk TCR libraries. Via MiXCR, TCRdb re-called the PCR reads, giving one row per CDR3 protein. Of under 800,000 distinct CDR3 sequences in the sample, about 25% were seen once. The sequenced material came from naive CD8+ T cells from blood, with Jurkat cell RNA spiked in. Subset specified: FACS-sorted CD8+CD4-CCR7+CD45RA+ naive T cells. The gene calls are TRBV6-6 and TRBJ1-1; no clear D gene. The TCR sequence derives from a human donor in good health. Some libraries in this study had Jurkat cell RNA spiked in. CDR3 residues: CASSYGYKNTEAFF. In DNA form, the CDR3 reads TGTGCCAGCAGTTACGGTTATAAGAACACTGAAGCTTTCTTT.